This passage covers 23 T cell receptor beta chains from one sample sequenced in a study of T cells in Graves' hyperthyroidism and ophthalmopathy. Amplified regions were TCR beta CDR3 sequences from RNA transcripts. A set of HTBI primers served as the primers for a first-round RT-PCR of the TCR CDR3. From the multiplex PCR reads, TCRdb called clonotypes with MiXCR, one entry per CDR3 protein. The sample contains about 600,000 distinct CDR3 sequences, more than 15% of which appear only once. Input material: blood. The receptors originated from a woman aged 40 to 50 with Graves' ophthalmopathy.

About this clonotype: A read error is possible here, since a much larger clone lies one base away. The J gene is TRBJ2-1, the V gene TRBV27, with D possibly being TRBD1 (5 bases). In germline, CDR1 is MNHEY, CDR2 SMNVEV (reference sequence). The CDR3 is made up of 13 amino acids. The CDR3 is CACSSGRGYEQFF. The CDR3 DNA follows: TGTGCCTGCAGTTCGGGTAGGGGTTATGAGCAGTTCTTC.

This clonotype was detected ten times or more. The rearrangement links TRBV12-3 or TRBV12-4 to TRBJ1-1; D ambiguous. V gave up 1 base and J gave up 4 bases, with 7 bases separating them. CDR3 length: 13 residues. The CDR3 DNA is TGTGCCAGCAGTTTAGGCAGGAGCACTGAAGCTTTCTTT. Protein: CASSLGRSTEAFF.

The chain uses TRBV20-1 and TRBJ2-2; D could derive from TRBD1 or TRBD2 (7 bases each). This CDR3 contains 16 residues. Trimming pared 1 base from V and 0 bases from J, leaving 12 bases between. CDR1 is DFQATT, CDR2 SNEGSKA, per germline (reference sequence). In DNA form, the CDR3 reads TGCAGTGCTAGAGCAGGGGGGGGTGCGAACACCGGGGAGCTGTTTTTT. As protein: CSARAGGGANTGELFF.

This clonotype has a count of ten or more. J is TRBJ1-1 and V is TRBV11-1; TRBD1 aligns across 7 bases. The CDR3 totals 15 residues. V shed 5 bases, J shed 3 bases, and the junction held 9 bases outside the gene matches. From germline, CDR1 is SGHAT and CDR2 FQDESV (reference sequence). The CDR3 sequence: CASSPNRGSHTEAFF. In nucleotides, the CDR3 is TGTGCCAGCAGCCCCAACAGGGGCTCGCACACTGAAGCTTTCTTT.

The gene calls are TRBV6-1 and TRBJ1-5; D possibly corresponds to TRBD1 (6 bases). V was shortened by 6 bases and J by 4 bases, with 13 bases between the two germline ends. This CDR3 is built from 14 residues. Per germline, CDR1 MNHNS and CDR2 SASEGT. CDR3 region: CASRREQGNQPQHF. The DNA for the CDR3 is TGTGCCAGCAGGAGAGAACAGGGTAATCAGCCCCAGCATTTT.

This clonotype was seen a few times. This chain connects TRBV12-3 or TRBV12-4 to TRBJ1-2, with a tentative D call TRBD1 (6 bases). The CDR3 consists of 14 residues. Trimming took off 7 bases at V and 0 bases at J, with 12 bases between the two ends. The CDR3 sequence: CASNFRDTNYGYTF. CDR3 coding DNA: TGTGCCAGCAACTTCAGGGACACTAACTATGGCTACACCTTC.

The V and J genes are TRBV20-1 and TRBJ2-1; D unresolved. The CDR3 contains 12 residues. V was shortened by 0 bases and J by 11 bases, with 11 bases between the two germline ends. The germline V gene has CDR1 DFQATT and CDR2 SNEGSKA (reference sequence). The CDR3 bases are TGCAGTGCTAGAGATAAGGTCTATAAGCAGTTCTTC. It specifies CSARDKVYKQFF.

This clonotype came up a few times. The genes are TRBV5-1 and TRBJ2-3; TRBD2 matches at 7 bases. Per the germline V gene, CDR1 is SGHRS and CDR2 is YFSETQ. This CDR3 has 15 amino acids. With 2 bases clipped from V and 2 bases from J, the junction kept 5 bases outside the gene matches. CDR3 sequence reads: CASSFGGGPTDTQYF. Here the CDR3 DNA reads TGCGCCAGCAGCTTCGGGGGAGGGCCCACAGATACGCAGTATTTT. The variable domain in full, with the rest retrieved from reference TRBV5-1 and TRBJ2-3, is KAGVTQTPRYLIKTRGQQVTLSCSPISGHRSVSWYQQTPGQGLQFLFEYFSETQRNKGNFPGRFSGRQFSNSRSEMNVSTLELGDSALYLCASSFGGGPTDTQYFGPGTRLTVL.

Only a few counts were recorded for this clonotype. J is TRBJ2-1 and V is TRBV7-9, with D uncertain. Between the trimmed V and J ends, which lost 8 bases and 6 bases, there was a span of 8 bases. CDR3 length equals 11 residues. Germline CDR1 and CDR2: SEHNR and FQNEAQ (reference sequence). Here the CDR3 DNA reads TGTGCCAGCCTAGGTAGCAATGAGCAGTTCTTC. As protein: CASLGSNEQFF.

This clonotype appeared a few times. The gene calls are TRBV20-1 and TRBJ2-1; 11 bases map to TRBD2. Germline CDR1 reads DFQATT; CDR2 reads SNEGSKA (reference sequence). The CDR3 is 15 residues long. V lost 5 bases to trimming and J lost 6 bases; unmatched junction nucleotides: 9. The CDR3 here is CSAGVSGRASNEQFF. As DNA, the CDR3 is TGCAGTGCTGGGGTTAGCGGGAGGGCCTCCAATGAGCAGTTCTTC.

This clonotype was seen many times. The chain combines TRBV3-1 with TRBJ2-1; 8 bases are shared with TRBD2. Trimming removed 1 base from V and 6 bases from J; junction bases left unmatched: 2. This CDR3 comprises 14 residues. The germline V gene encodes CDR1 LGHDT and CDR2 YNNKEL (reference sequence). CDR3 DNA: TGTGCCAGCAGCCAAGCACTAGCGGCCAATGAGCAGTTCTTC. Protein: CASSQALAANEQFF.

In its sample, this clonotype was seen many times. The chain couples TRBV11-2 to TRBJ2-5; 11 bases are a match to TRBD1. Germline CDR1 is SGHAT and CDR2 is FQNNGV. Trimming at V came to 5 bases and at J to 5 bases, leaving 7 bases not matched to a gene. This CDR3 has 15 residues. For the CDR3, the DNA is TGTGCCAGCAGCGATCGGACAGGGGGCTTGGAGACCCAGTACTTC. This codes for CASSDRTGGLETQYF.

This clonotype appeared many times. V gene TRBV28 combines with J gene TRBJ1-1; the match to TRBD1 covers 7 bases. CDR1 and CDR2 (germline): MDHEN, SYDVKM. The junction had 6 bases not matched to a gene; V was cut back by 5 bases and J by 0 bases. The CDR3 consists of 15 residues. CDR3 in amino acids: CASSPPGTVNTEAFF. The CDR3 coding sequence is TGTGCCAGCAGTCCCCCCGGGACAGTGAACACTGAAGCTTTCTTT.

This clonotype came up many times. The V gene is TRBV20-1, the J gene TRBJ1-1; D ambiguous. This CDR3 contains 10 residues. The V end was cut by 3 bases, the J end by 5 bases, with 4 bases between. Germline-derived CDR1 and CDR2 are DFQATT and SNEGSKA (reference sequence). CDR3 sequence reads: CSARYTEAFF. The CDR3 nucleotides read TGCAGTGCTAGGTATACTGAAGCTTTCTTT.

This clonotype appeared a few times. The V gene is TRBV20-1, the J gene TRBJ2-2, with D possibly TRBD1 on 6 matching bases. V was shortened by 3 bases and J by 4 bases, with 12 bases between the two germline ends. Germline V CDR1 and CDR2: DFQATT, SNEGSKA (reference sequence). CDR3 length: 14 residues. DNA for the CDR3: TGCAGTGCTAGCCAAAACAGGGCCACCGGGGAGCTGTTTTTT. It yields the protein CSASQNRATGELFF.

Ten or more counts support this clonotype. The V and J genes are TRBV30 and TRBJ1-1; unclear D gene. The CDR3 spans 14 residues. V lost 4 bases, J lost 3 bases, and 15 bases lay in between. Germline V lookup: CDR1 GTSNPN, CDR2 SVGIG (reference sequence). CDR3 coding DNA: TGTGCCTGGAATGAAAAGGCCCGGTACACTGAAGCTTTCTTT. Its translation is CAWNEKARYTEAFF.

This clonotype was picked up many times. The CDR3 spells CAWSVLGPYEQYF. The CDR3 DNA reads TGTGCCTGGAGTGTATTGGGACCCTACGAGCAGTACTTC. The rearrangement uses TRBV30 and TRBJ2-7, with D perhaps matching TRBD1 or TRBD2 (5 bases each). This CDR3 comprises 13 residues. Germline V lookup: CDR1 GTSNPN, CDR2 SVGIG (reference sequence). V was trimmed by 0 bases and J by 2 bases, leaving 8 bases between them.

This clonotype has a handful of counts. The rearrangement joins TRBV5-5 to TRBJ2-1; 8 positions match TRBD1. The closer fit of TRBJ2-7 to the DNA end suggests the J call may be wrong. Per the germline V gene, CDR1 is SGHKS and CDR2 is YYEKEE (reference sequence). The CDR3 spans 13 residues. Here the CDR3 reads CASSRWTGNEQYF. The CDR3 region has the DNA TGTGCCAGCAGCCGGTGGACAGGGAATGAGCAGTACTTC.

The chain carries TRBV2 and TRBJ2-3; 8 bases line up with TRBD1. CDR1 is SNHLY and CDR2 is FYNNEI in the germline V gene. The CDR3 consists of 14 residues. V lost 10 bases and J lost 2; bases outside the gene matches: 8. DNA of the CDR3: TGTGCCAACCTCCGACAGGGGCCCACAGATACGCAGTATTTT. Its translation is CANLRQGPTDTQYF.

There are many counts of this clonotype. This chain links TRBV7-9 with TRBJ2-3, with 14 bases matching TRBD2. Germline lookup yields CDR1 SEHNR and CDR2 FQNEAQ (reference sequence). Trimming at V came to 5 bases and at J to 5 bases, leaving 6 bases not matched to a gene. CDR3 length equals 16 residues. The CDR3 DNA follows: TGTGCCAGCAGCGAGGGACTAGCGGGAGCCTTAGATACGCAGTATTTT. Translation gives CASSEGLAGALDTQYF.

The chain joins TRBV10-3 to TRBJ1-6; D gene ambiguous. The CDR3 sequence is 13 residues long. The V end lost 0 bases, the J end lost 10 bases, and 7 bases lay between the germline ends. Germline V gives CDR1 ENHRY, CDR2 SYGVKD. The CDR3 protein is CAISESLFSPLHF. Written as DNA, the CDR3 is TGTGCCATCAGTGAGTCGTTGTTCTCACCCCTCCACTTT.

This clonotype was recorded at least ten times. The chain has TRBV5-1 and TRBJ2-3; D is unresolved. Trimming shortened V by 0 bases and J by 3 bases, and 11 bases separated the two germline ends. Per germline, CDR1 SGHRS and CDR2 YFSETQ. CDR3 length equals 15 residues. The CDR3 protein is CASSLGGISTDTQYF. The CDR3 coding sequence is TGCGCCAGCAGCTTGGGTGGTATTAGTACAGATACGCAGTATTTT. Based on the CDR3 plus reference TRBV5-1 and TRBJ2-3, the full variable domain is KAGVTQTPRYLIKTRGQQVTLSCSPISGHRSVSWYQQTPGQGLQFLFEYFSETQRNKGNFPGRFSGRQFSNSRSEMNVSTLELGDSALYLCASSLGGISTDTQYFGPGTRLTVL.

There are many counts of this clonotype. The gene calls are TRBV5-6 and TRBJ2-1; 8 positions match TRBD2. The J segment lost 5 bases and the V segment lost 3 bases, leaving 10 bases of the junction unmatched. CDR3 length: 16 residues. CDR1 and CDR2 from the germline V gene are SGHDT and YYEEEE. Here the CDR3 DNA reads TGTGCCAGCAGCTCCTTTTCCGGGAGGGCCAACAATGAGCAGTTCTTC. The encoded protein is CASSSFSGRANNEQFF.